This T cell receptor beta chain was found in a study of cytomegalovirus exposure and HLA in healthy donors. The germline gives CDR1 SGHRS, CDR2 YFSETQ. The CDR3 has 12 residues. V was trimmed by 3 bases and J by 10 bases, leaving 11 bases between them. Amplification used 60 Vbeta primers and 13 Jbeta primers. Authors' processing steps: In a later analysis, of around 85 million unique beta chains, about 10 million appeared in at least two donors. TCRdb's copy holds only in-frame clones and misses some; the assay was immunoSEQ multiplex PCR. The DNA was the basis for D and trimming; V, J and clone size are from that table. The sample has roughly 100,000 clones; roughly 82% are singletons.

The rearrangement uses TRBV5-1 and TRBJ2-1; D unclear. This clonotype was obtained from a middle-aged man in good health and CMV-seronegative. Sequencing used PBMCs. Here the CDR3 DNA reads TGCGCCAGCAGCTCTTCTCTGCGAGAGCAGTTCTTC. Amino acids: CASSSSLREQFF.